This T cell receptor beta chain was sequenced during a study of T cells in Graves' hyperthyroidism and ophthalmopathy. This clonotype came up many times. Using RNA transcripts as the source, TCR beta CDR3 regions were amplified. Primed by the HTBI set, a first-round RT-PCR was run on the TCR CDR3. TCRdb called the multiplex PCR reads again in MiXCR, with one record for every CDR3 protein. The sample yields fewer than 300,000 distinct CDR3 sequences, roughly 15% seen once. Germline V gene lookup returns CDR1 KGHSH and CDR2 LQKENI. Trimming left V 2 bases short and J 1 base short, with 8 bases between. This CDR3 has 14 residues. Newly diagnosed hyperthyroidism patients aged 18 to 65 years had disease lasting under 2 months. Exclusions: uncontrolled infection, other autoimmune disease, pregnancy, lactation. The PBMCs were sourced from fresh peripheral blood (less than 11 ml).

The source of this sequence is a woman between 45 and 65 years old with Graves' hyperthyroidism that later progressed to Graves' ophthalmopathy. Material: blood. The rearrangement joins TRBV18 to TRBJ1-1; D possibly corresponds to TRBD1 (5 bases). The CDR3 reads CASSPGQGNTEAFF. The DNA for the CDR3 is TGTGCCAGCTCACCAGGGCAGGGGAACACTGAAGCTTTCTTT.